The T cell receptor (beta chain) described here comes from a study of blood T cell repertoires in COVID-19. About the research overall: Donors in the United States, Italy and Spain gave samples during acute or convalescent COVID-19.

Participants had their cohort set by participant-reported clinical history. Recovered status applied to Cohort 3 donors who had two consecutive negative PCRs. It also applied to those with clearance or with symptom resolution. Under the authors' procedure: Amplified reference gene primers provided the basis for estimating nucleated cell counts. Sequencing used immunoSEQ multiplex PCR; TCRdb keeps in-frame clones, though not all of them. V, J and clone size derive from that table, while D and trimming were established from the DNA sequence. This sample carries 140,000 to 150,000 clones, 86% of them seen once, and the ten largest clones take about 4.1%. CDR3 size: 15 residues. V lost 2 bases and J 2 bases, leaving 13 bases between the germline ends. The germline V gene encodes CDR1 LNHNV and CDR2 YYDKDF (reference sequence).

Material: PBMCs or T cells enriched from blood (not recorded which). This rearrangement joins TRBV15 to TRBJ2-7; D is possibly TRBD1 (6 bases). This sequence originates from a man in his forties or fifties who had recovered from COVID-19. CDR3 in DNA: TGTGCCACCAGCAGACAGGACAGACATCCCTACGAGCAGTACGTC. The encoded protein is CATSRQDRHPYEQYV.